This is a list of T cell receptor beta chains from one sample in a study of cytomegalovirus exposure and HLA in healthy donors. Method: immunoSEQ multiplex PCR; TCRdb's copy keeps in-frame clones and lacks some. The top ten hold roughly 3.7% of the sample, which has about 94,000 clones, approximately 80% seen once. Sequenced: PBMCs. These receptors came from a man between 25 and 39 years old in good health and CMV-seronegative. Each CDR3 is given with its conserved first and last residue. D genes are given only for firm matches. A clone size is listed for some rows: how often the clone was seen (once, few, many), or a class if it is expanded.

CDR3aa	CDR3nt	abundance	v_gene	j_gene	d_gene
CASTKTTSVNTGELFF	TGTGCCAGCACCAAGACGACTAGCGTGAACACCGGGGAGCTGTTTTTT	NA	TRBV7-9	TRBJ2-2	TRBD2
CATIHRGRIPEAFF	TGTGCCACCATACACAGGGGCAGAATACCTGAAGCTTTCTTT	NA	TRBV6-5	TRBJ1-1	TRBD1
CASSIRLNRGQPQHF	TGTGCCAGCAGCATAAGGCTAAACCGAGGTCAGCCCCAGCATTTT	NA	TRBV7-2	TRBJ1-5	NA
CASSLSGRGWETQYF	TGTGCCAGCAGTTTAAGCGGGAGGGGCTGGGAGACCCAGTACTTC	few	TRBV5-4	TRBJ2-5	TRBD2
CASSLSGTAMNTEAFF	TGTGCCAGCAGTTTATCGGGGACAGCGATGAACACTGAAGCTTTCTTT	NA	TRBV27	TRBJ1-1	TRBD1
CASSLAPSGDTGELFF	TGTGCCAGCAGCTTGGCGCCTAGCGGGGACACCGGGGAGCTGTTTTTT	few	TRBV5-4	TRBJ2-2	TRBD2
CASSPEGGGYYGYTF	TGTGCCAGCAGCCCCGAGGGGGGGGGTTACTATGGCTACACCTTC	once	TRBV9	TRBJ1-2	NA
CASSTGGGLHDEQFF	TGTGCCAGTAGTACGGGAGGCGGATTGCACGATGAGCAGTTCTTC	NA	TRBV19	TRBJ2-1	TRBD2
CASSMEGLVSKNIQYF	TGTGCCAGTAGTATGGAGGGCCTGGTGTCCAAAAACATTCAGTACTTC	NA	TRBV19	TRBJ2-4	NA
CASRPYLGGQGRGYTF	TGTGCCAGTAGGCCTTACCTCGGGGGACAGGGGCGTGGCTACACCTTC	once	TRBV19	TRBJ1-2	TRBD1
CASSQDRISTNEKLFF	TGCGCCAGCAGCCAAGATCGTATTTCAACTAATGAAAAACTGTTTTTT	NA	TRBV4-3	TRBJ1-4	NA
CASRPDRAGEQYF	TGTGCCAGCAGACCCGACAGGGCCGGCGAGCAGTACTTC	NA	TRBV6-6	TRBJ2-7	TRBD1
CASTRAGVMKDEQYF	TGTGCCAGCACCCGAGCGGGAGTCATGAAAGACGAGCAGTACTTC	NA	TRBV28	TRBJ2-7	TRBD2
CASSLAGVSYNEQFF	TGTGCCAGCAGCCTAGCGGGAGTTAGTTACAATGAGCAGTTCTTC	NA	TRBV28	TRBJ2-1	TRBD2
CASSFQGSQPQHF	TGTGCCAGCAGCTTTCAGGGTAGTCAGCCCCAGCATTTT	NA	TRBV7-2	TRBJ1-5	NA
CASSQEASGGYTGELFF	TGTGCCAGCAGCCAAGAGGCTAGCGGGGGCTATACCGGGGAGCTGTTTTTT	NA	TRBV4-2	TRBJ2-2	TRBD2
CASSVGQDTEAFF	TGTGCCAGCAGCGTAGGACAGGACACTGAAGCTTTCTTT	NA	TRBV9	TRBJ1-1	NA
CASSLAGGFSTEAFF	TGCGCCAGCAGCTTGGCCGGGGGGTTTTCCACTGAAGCTTTCTTT	NA	TRBV5-1	TRBJ1-1	NA
CASSQVGLNYGYTF	TGTGCCAGCAGCCAAGTTGGGCTTAACTATGGCTACACCTTC	once	TRBV4-2	TRBJ1-2	NA
CASSHPAGWGGLDQETQYF	TGTGCCAGCAGCCACCCCGCAGGCTGGGGGGGCCTCGACCAAGAGACCCAGTACTTC	NA	TRBV4-2	TRBJ2-5	NA
CASSSSGTGGDRTF	TGTGCCAGCAGCAGCTCCGGGACAGGGGGCGATCGGACCTTC	few	TRBV5-6	TRBJ1-2	TRBD1
CASTTHGGAFYNEQFF	TGTGCCAGCACTACACACGGGGGGGCTTTCTACAATGAGCAGTTCTTC	NA	TRBV9	TRBJ2-1	TRBD2
CASSINPGADGYTF	TGTGCCAGTAGTATAAACCCAGGAGCGGACGGCTACACCTTC	few	TRBV19	TRBJ1-2	NA
CASSQGTGYGYTF	TGTGCCAGCAGCCAAGGAACAGGCTATGGCTACACCTTC	NA	TRBV4-2	TRBJ1-2	NA
CASKGLGTDTQYF	TGTGCCAGCAAGGGACTAGGCACAGATACGCAGTATTTT	NA	TRBV6-5	TRBJ2-3	TRBD2
CASSPAPGAGGFTDTQYF	TGCGCCAGCAGCCCAGCCCCCGGAGCGGGGGGGTTCACAGATACGCAGTATTTT	NA	TRBV4-1	TRBJ2-3	TRBD2
CASSSQGANTGELFF	TGTGCCAGCAGCTCACAGGGGGCCAACACCGGGGAGCTGTTTTTT	NA	TRBV6-5	TRBJ2-2	TRBD1
CASSVGEGQAMPQHF	TGTGCCAGCAGCGTAGGAGAAGGACAGGCGATGCCCCAGCATTTT	NA	TRBV9	TRBJ1-5	TRBD1
CASSLAYGTSGRYNEQFF	TGTGCCAGCAGCTTAGCCTACGGGACTAGCGGGAGATACAATGAGCAGTTCTTC	NA	TRBV11-2	TRBJ2-1	TRBD2
CAIRDLSGAVGYTF	TGTGCCATCAGGGACCTCTCAGGGGCTGTGGGCTACACCTTC	NA	TRBV10-3	TRBJ1-2	NA
CASRPGTSVNNEQFF	TGTGCCAGCAGGCCCGGGACTAGCGTTAACAATGAGCAGTTCTTC	NA	TRBV11-2	TRBJ2-1	TRBD2
CAWSTGFSYNEQFF	TGTGCCTGGAGTACAGGGTTTTCCTACAATGAGCAGTTCTTC	NA	TRBV30	TRBJ2-1	NA
CAISEYQSGTGNSPLHF	TGTGCCATCAGTGAGTACCAATCCGGGACAGGTAATTCACCCCTCCACTTT	once	TRBV10-3	TRBJ1-6	TRBD1
CVSSWETAYEQYF	TGCGTCAGCAGCTGGGAGACGGCCTACGAGCAGTACTTC	NA	TRBV5-1	TRBJ2-7	NA
CASKGRLSTDTQYF	TGTGCCAGCAAGGGGAGGCTTAGCACAGATACGCAGTATTTT	NA	TRBV2	TRBJ2-3	NA
CASSLDRGTTNEKLFF	TGTGCCAGCAGCTTGGACAGGGGGACAACTAATGAAAAACTGTTTTTT	once	TRBV7-6	TRBJ1-4	TRBD1
CASSDGSEKLFF	TGTGCCAGCAGTGATGGCAGTGAAAAACTGTTTTTT	NA	TRBV2	TRBJ1-4	NA
CASSLSQGAVGNTTYF	TGCGCCAGCAGCTTAAGTCAGGGGGCTGTTGGAAACACCACATATTTT	NA	TRBV5-1	TRBJ1-3	TRBD1
CASSPRDRVFFGPQETQYF	TGTGCCAGCAGCCCCCGGGACAGGGTATTCTTCGGCCCACAAGAGACCCAGTACTTC	few	TRBV7-2	TRBJ2-5	TRBD1
CASSQVPPGGLEAFF	TGCGCCAGCAGTCAAGTGCCGCCGGGGGGGCTTGAAGCTTTCTTT	NA	TRBV23-1	TRBJ1-1	NA
CSSSFDSATYEQYF	TGTTCCAGCAGCTTCGACAGCGCGACCTACGAGCAGTACTTC	NA	TRBV7-9	TRBJ2-7	NA
CASSLSNGELFF	TGTGCCAGCAGTTTATCTAACGGGGAGCTGTTTTTT	NA	TRBV28	TRBJ2-2	NA
CASSLLTAVRTGELFF	TGTGCCAGCAGCTTACTCACAGCAGTGAGAACCGGGGAGCTGTTTTTT	NA	TRBV7-6	TRBJ2-2	NA
CASSSAGSTGELFF	TGTGCCAGCAGCTCAGCGGGGAGCACCGGGGAGCTGTTTTTT	few	TRBV11-2	TRBJ2-2	TRBD2
CASSPTALSGNTIYF	TGTGCCAGCTCTCCCACAGCCCTCTCTGGAAACACCATATATTTT	NA	TRBV18	TRBJ1-3	NA
CAWATGASGNTIYF	TGTGCCTGGGCCACAGGGGCTTCTGGAAACACCATATATTTT	NA	TRBV30	TRBJ1-3	TRBD1
CSVDDREYQETQYF	TGCAGCGTTGATGACAGGGAGTACCAAGAGACCCAGTACTTC	few	TRBV29-1	TRBJ2-5	TRBD1